This entry is about one T cell receptor (beta chain). MiXCR was run by TCRdb on the RT-PCR reads, yielding one entry per CDR3 protein. The sample carries hundreds of thousands of distinct CDR3 sequences, around 14% recorded once. This CDR3 comprises 14 residues. V dropped 5 bases and J dropped 1 base, with 12 bases sitting between them. Germline V gene lookup returns CDR1 SGHRS and CDR2 YFSETQ. Sequenced material: memory CD4+ T cells from blood. The clonotype was recovered from a female donor in good health, serving as a healthy control. This sequence joins TRBV5-1 and TRBJ1-1, with D maybe TRBD1 (6 bases). CDR3 in amino acids: CASRGGQTNTEAFF. CDR3 coding DNA: TGCGCCAGCAGGGGGGGGCAGACGAACACTGAAGCTTTCTTT. Full variable domain (rest looked up from reference TRBV5-1 and TRBJ1-1): KAGVTQTPRYLIKTRGQQVTLSCSPISGHRSVSWYQQTPGQGLQFLFEYFSETQRNKGNFPGRFSGRQFSNSRSEMNVSTLELGDSALYLCASRGGQTNTEAFFGQGTRLTVV.